The following is a T cell receptor (beta chain) sequence with its context. Its specificity is unknown. This specimen comes from a study of Tregs in tolerant kidney transplant recipients. Study-wide findings and caveats: No direct test of biological reproducibility was done here. Findings come from small patient numbers and require larger validation. Expanding Tregs on activated donor B cells appeared to best identify donor-specific TCRbeta clones.

Using immunoSEQ multiplex PCR, the repertoire was profiled, and TCRdb retains in-frame clones only, with some absent. The table has about 240,000 clones, around 82% seen once. The CDR3 loop spans 16 amino acids. Germline V CDR1 and CDR2: MNHEY, SMNVEV (reference sequence). The V gene lost 3 bases and the J gene lost 4 bases, with 15 bases spanning the gap. Thawed PBMCs were FACS-sorted into unstimulated CD4+CD25+CD127- regulatory T cells, CD4+CD25- non-regulatory cells, CD4 and CD8 cells. The chain links TRBV27 to TRBJ2-2, with D perhaps matching TRBD2 (6 bases). The sequenced sample was CD4+ T cells from blood. The clonotype comes from a human donor in good health. This CDR3 reads CASSFQWRAVTGELFF. The CDR3 nucleotides are TGTGCCAGCAGTTTTCAGTGGAGGGCGGTCACCGGGGAGCTGTTTTTT.